What follows describes a single T cell receptor beta chain. The repertoire was sequenced with immunoSEQ multiplex PCR; TCRdb's copy has only in-frame clones and lacks some. The sample has 74,000 or so clones, around 89% seen once; the top ten hold more than 5.5%. This record belongs to a study of control samples from healthy donors and cancer patients. This receptor was identified in a man aged 50 to 60 in good health. The source material was blood.

CDR3 in amino acids: CASSRPLAGRNTGELFF. CDR3 DNA: TGTGCCAGCAGCCGCCCTCTGGCAGGGAGGAACACCGGGGAGCTGTTTTTT. The chain employs TRBV6-2 or TRBV6-3 and TRBJ2-2; perhaps D is TRBD1 or TRBD2 (5 bases each). Trimming stripped 6 bases from V and 1 base from J, with 18 bases between. From germline, CDR1 is MNHEY and CDR2 SVGEGT. The CDR3 length is 17 residues.